The text below deals with one T cell receptor beta chain. No antigen is known for it. The entry originates in a study of spatial heterogeneity in lung cancer. On the study more broadly: Consistently, beta-chain sequences turned up in larger numbers than alpha-chain sequences did. Study observations and caveats: Intratumoral expanded alpha and beta TCR counts were found to track tumor mutation counts. Of tumor T cells, an estimated coverage of 5.5% to 8% was reached for alpha chains and 13% for beta chains.

Germline V gene lookup returns CDR1 SGHRS and CDR2 YFSETQ. V was pared by 4 bases and J by 3 bases, with 8 bases between. The CDR3 spans 12 residues. TCRdb processed the 5' RACE reads anew with MiXCR; each CDR3 protein has one entry. The sample shows thousands of distinct CDR3 sequences, approximately 49% of them seen only once. Described time point: sample taken at primary tumor resection. Whole RNA was taken from tumor, nontumor lung or frozen PBMC; it was then sequenced unsorted. The rearrangement uses TRBV5-1 and TRBJ2-7; no definite D call. Sequenced material: lung tumor tissue, taken at surgery. This receptor was taken from a male donor with early-stage non-small cell lung cancer. The CDR3 loop is CASSGDIYEQYF. CDR3 coding DNA: TGCGCCAGCAGCGGAGACATCTACGAGCAGTACTTC.